Described below is a single T cell receptor (beta chain) sequence and its context. This sample was included in a study of radiation and T cells in renal cell carcinoma. The CDR3 runs to 17 residues. V lost 7 bases and J lost 0, with 16 bases in between. Germline CDR1 reads SGHVS; CDR2 reads FQNEAQ. Stated time point: baseline pretreatment blood. This sample's treatment: 15 Gy SBRT to primary tumor, nephrectomy 4 weeks later. The assay was immunoSEQ multiplex PCR, and TCRdb's table has in-frame clones only and misses some. The sample consists of about 150,000 clones, 88% of them appearing once. The chain recombines TRBV7-8 with TRBJ2-6, with D perhaps given as TRBD1 or TRBD2 (5 bases each). The sequence came from a woman in her 70s with renal cell carcinoma. Here the sequenced sample was blood, taken from a patient whose treatment included radiotherapy and nephrectomy. DNA for the CDR3: TGTGCCAGCAATTGGGGGAAATCACTCTCTGGGGCCAACGTCCTGACTTTC. Translated: CASNWGKSLSGANVLTF.